This T cell receptor (beta chain) stems from a study of CD8 T cells in ankylosing spondylitis (TCRdb year 2017). In terms of the full investigation: The study profiled T cell receptor beta repertoires in healthy donors and ankylosing spondylitis patients to find disease-linked TCR variants. The full study cohort comprised about 25 ankylosing spondylitis patients and about a hundred healthy donors. Peripheral blood samples were taken, and synovial fluid was additionally collected from ankylosing spondylitis patients. The investigation overall reported the following: A CD8+ phenotype was shown by the disease-linked clones, which were found at relatively low frequencies in peripheral blood. Some TCR beta motif variants had previously been reported in synovial fluid and blood of reactive arthritis patients, which suggested common disease-initiation mechanisms. A TCR beta motif made up of eight highly homologous amino acid variants appeared to be characteristic of blood from ankylosing spondylitis patients. The disease-linked clones were reported as significantly enriched in matched synovial fluid samples from ankylosing spondylitis patients.

Many counts were recorded for this clonotype. The antigen this receptor binds is unknown. No qualities accompany the bases; no much larger clone lies one base away. TCRdb shows the sequencer as Illumina HiSeq 2500. TCR beta libraries were prepared by quantitative 5'-RACE with molecular barcodes. As for the original processing: A new computational method, built on a probabilistic model of VDJ rearrangement, was used to identify disease-linked TCR variants. The public reads were reanalyzed by TCRdb: fastp trimming at Q25, MiXCR alignment, in-frame beta chains only. One record per CDR3 amino acid sequence lists the most common genes and DNA. TCRdb's processing, not the study's, gives the V and J calls here. A total of about 69,000 distinct CDR3 sequences appear in this sample, about 5.4% of them only once. Approximately 2.1% of the sample belongs to the ten largest clones. The CDR1 and CDR2 encoded by the germline V gene (reference sequence) are LNHNV and YYDKDF. The CDR3 covers 22 residues, taking in both the cysteine and the phenylalanine. The sequence is cut down to CDR3 DNA, 66 bases in frame from base 1. V loses 0 bases at its end and J loses 3 bases; junction bases beyond the gene matches: 24.

The material sequenced was blood, either unsorted or a sorted T cell fraction (not recorded which). This TCR came from a male donor with ankylosing spondylitis or in good health (not recorded which). Recombination connected TRBV15 to TRBJ1-2; 8 central bases correspond to TRBD1. The bases are TGTGCCACCAGCAGAGATTGGGAGGACAGGGTCTTTGGTGGTCGTCTGGACTATGGCTACACCTTC. This is translated as CATSRDWEDRVFGGRLDYGYTF.